The present T cell receptor beta chain was sequenced within a study of cytomegalovirus exposure and HLA in healthy donors. Study overall: The same platform used for the approximately 700 first-cohort repertoires was also used for the 95 to 150 validation repertoires, as a later analysis reported.

Trimming cost V 3 bases and J 0 bases; bases outside gene matches: 14. CDR1 and CDR2 from the germline V gene are PRHDT and FYEKMQ (reference sequence). The CDR3 totals 20 residues. Profiled with immunoSEQ multiplex PCR; TCRdb holds only in-frame clones, not every one. The sample records some 240,000 clones, about nine tenths being singletons. The chain links TRBV13 to TRBJ2-3, with 11 nucleotides matching TRBD2. The sequencing input was PBMCs. The source is a woman aged 18-29 years in good health and CMV-seropositive. The CDR3 nucleotides are TGTGCCAGCAGCTTGGGGCGGGTGACTAGCGGGATGTATAGCACAGATACGCAGTATTTT. Translating gives CASSLGRVTSGMYSTDTQYF.